The 30 T cell receptor beta chains presented below share a single source sample, sequenced in a study of cytomegalovirus exposure and HLA in healthy donors. With 60 Vbeta and 13 Jbeta primers, the PCR was carried out. The assay was immunoSEQ multiplex PCR, and TCRdb's table has in-frame clones only and misses some. The sample lists 90,000 to 110,000 clones, almost 70% occurring once. The specimen sequenced was PBMCs. The receptors were sampled from a young man in good health and CMV-seronegative.

V is TRBV5-6 and J is TRBJ2-1, with 15 bases aligning to TRBD2. Germline CDR1 SGHDT, CDR2 YYEEEE. The V gene end was trimmed by 0 bases and the J gene end by 7 bases; junction bases not matched to a gene: 5. The CDR3 totals 17 residues. CDR3 nucleotides: TGTGCCAGCAGCTTGGCCGGTGGGACTAGCGGGAGGAATGAGCAGTTCTTC. It yields the protein CASSLAGGTSGRNEQFF.

The chain combines TRBV30 with TRBJ1-4, with no clear D. Germline values: CDR1 GTSNPN, CDR2 SVGIG (reference sequence). With 7 bases removed from V and 1 base from J, the gap between germline ends came to 13 bases. This CDR3 has 14 amino acids. The CDR3 sequence is CASTGVETNEKLFF. The CDR3 region has the DNA TGTGCCTCCACCGGGGTCGAAACTAATGAAAAACTGTTTTTT. Complete variable domain (other parts from reference TRBV30 and TRBJ1-4): SQTIHQWPATLVQPVGSPLSLECTVEGTSNPNLYWYRQAAGRGLQLLFYSVGIGQISSEVPQNLSASRPQDRQFILSSKKLLLSDSGFYLCASTGVETNEKLFFGSGTQLSVL.

This clone was observed once. The chain couples TRBV5-1 to TRBJ1-1; the match to TRBD1 covers 7 bases. This CDR3 contains 13 residues. With V trimmed by 4 bases and J by 3 bases, 3 bases remained unmatched. Germline-derived CDR1 and CDR2 are SGHRS and YFSETQ. CDR3 protein: CASSRDSHTEAFF. The DNA for the CDR3 is TGCGCCAGCAGCCGGGACAGCCACACTGAAGCTTTCTTT.

This clone was counted a few times. V usage is TRBV10-3 and J usage is TRBJ1-5; no definite D call. The CDR3 is 15 residues long. V was clipped by 2 bases and J by 0 bases, with 8 bases between them. Germline V lookup: CDR1 ENHRY, CDR2 SYGVKD. Written as DNA, the CDR3 is TGTGCCATCAGTGAGAGTCAACTTAGCAATCAGCCCCAGCATTTT. It encodes CAISESQLSNQPQHF.

This clone was recorded once. Other nucleotide sequences from this sample produce the same CDR3. This chain connects TRBV2 to TRBJ2-3, with a weak D call TRBD1 (5 bases). The germline V gene encodes CDR1 SNHLY and CDR2 FYNNEI. Trimming took 2 bases from V and 3 from J, leaving 12 bases between them. The CDR3 contains 15 residues. The CDR3, as DNA: TGTGCCAGCAGTGAACAGGGCCTGGGAACAGATACGCAGTATTTT. Amino acid sequence: CASSEQGLGTDTQYF.

V is TRBV5-1 and J is TRBJ1-4, with D hard to call. The V end lost 0 bases, the J end lost 10 bases, and 10 bases lay between the germline ends. Germline CDR1 and CDR2: SGHRS and YFSETQ. The CDR3 sequence is 13 residues long. CDR3 sequence: CASSLGDLGKLFF. The CDR3, as DNA: TGCGCCAGCAGCTTGGGAGACCTAGGAAAACTGTTTTTT.

The gene calls are TRBV7-9 and TRBJ2-5, with 10 bases aligning to TRBD1. The CDR3 length is 15 residues. V lost 5 bases, J lost 2 bases, and 5 bases stayed unmatched. Germline V gene sequence: CDR1 SEHNR, CDR2 FQNEAQ (reference sequence). CDR3 sequence reads: CASSQGQGGQETQYF. The CDR3 DNA follows: TGTGCCAGCAGCCAAGGACAGGGGGGACAAGAGACCCAGTACTTC.

The chain links TRBV18 to TRBJ1-5; 7 bases agree with TRBD1. The CDR3 covers 13 residues. The V and J ends lost 4 bases and 7 bases, in that order; junction bases with no gene match: 4. Germline loops: CDR1 KGHSH, CDR2 LQKENI. The CDR3 loop reads CASSQGARQPQHF. The CDR3 DNA sequence: TGTGCCAGCTCACAGGGGGCGCGGCAGCCCCAGCATTTT.

The rearrangement joins TRBV7-9 to TRBJ1-2; possible D gene TRBD1, 5 bases. This CDR3 has 14 residues. The germline gives CDR1 SEHNR, CDR2 FQNEAQ (reference sequence). V lost 1 base and J 3 bases, leaving 9 bases between the germline ends. CDR3 bases: TGTGCCAGCAGCTTAGAGGGGATGGACTATGGCTACACCTTC. This codes for CASSLEGMDYGYTF.

The chain combines TRBV7-9 with TRBJ2-2; the D is unclear. CDR3 size: 10 residues. Germline V gives CDR1 SEHNR, CDR2 FQNEAQ (reference sequence). V lost 6 bases to trimming and J lost 7 bases, with 3 bases between them. CDR3 amino acids: CASSNGELFF. CDR3 coding DNA: TGTGCCAGCAGTAACGGGGAGCTGTTTTTT.

V and J are TRBV30 and TRBJ2-3; no clear D gene. The CDR3 has 12 amino acids. V lost 4 bases, J lost 1 base, and 6 bases lay in between. The germline V gene has CDR1 GTSNPN and CDR2 SVGIG (reference sequence). The CDR3 reads CAWTQGTDTQYF. The CDR3 DNA is TGTGCCTGGACTCAGGGCACAGATACGCAGTATTTT.

V gene TRBV5-1 combines with J gene TRBJ2-7; 9 bases are shared with TRBD1. V shed 1 base and J 5 bases; nucleotides not matched to a gene: 4. CDR1 is SGHRS and CDR2 is YFSETQ in the germline V gene. The CDR3 spans 14 residues. CDR3 nucleotides: TGCGCCAGCAGCTTGCTGGGACAGGGCAACGAGCAGTACTTC. Residues: CASSLLGQGNEQYF. The full variable domain, with the rest looked up from reference TRBV5-1 and TRBJ2-7, is KAGVTQTPRYLIKTRGQQVTLSCSPISGHRSVSWYQQTPGQGLQFLFEYFSETQRNKGNFPGRFSGRQFSNSRSEMNVSTLELGDSALYLCASSLLGQGNEQYFGPGTRLTVT.

This clone was detected a few times. The chain is built from TRBV2 and TRBJ2-5; 9 nucleotides line up with TRBD1. The J call may be faulty, since TRBJ2-7 better matches the DNA end. This CDR3 spans 13 amino acids. CDR1 is SNHLY, CDR2 FYNNEI, per germline. CDR3 region: CARRGTGPGEQYF. The CDR3 nucleotides are TGTGCCAGAAGAGGGACAGGGCCTGGCGAGCAGTACTTC.

This clone turned up a few times. The CDR3 carries no conserved terminal phenylalanine or tryptophan, so it likely arises from a read error. No DNA is shown, since the ends of the CDR3 on it are uncertain; the CDR3 is the one TCRdb lists. The rearrangement uses TRBV5-4 and TRBJ1-4; the table assigns TRBD1, which was not confirmed against the DNA. The germline V gene has CDR1 SGHNT and CDR2 YYREEE (reference sequence). The CDR3 contains 12 residues when both ends are counted. This CDR3 reads CASSIAGQGRTV.

The chain combines TRBV7-2 with TRBJ2-3, with D tentatively TRBD2 (6 bases). CDR3 length: 15 residues. Trimming removed 8 bases from V and 2 bases from J, with 17 bases in between. Germline assignment: CDR1 SGHTA and CDR2 FQGNSA. For the CDR3, the DNA is TGTGCCAGCCGTTGGGACTCCTCCTCCACAGATACGCAGTATTTT. This gives the protein CASRWDSSSTDTQYF.

This CDR3 is CASGQGGKNQPQHF. CDR3 nucleotide sequence: TGTGCCAGCGGACAGGGGGGAAAGAATCAGCCCCAGCATTTT. This chain connects TRBV2 to TRBJ1-5; TRBD1 agrees at 10 bases. This CDR3 spans 14 amino acids. The germline V gene has CDR1 SNHLY and CDR2 FYNNEI. J was trimmed by 4 bases and V by 8 bases; bases with no gene match: 5. Combining the CDR3 with reference TRBV2 and TRBJ1-5 gives the whole variable domain EPEVTQTPSHQVTQMGQEVILRCVPISNHLYFYWYRQILGQKVEFLVSFYNNEISEKSEIFDDQFSVERPDGSNFTLKIRSTKLEDSAMYFCASGQGGKNQPQHFGDGTRLSIL.

The chain recombines TRBV2 with TRBJ2-2; perhaps TRBD1 as D (6 bases). Germline CDR1 is SNHLY and CDR2 is FYNNEI. Trimming took 4 bases from V and 6 from J, leaving 9 bases between them. This CDR3 is built from 13 residues. In nucleotides, the CDR3 is TGTGCCAGCAGTGTGGCAGGGGCCGGGGAGCTGTTTTTT. Its protein product is CASSVAGAGELFF.

The rearrangement links TRBV19 to TRBJ1-5; 8 bases map to TRBD1. This CDR3 is built from 16 residues. J lost 5 bases, V lost 4 bases, and 10 bases had no gene match. Looked up from germline, CDR1 is LNHDA and CDR2 is SQIVND (reference sequence). In nucleotides, the CDR3 is TGTGCCAGTAGTAGGGGGACAGGAGGGATTGATCAGCCCCAGCATTTT. This codes for CASSRGTGGIDQPQHF.

This clone has only a few counts. The V and J genes are TRBV2 and TRBJ2-3; D gene ambiguous. Per germline, CDR1 SNHLY and CDR2 FYNNEI. The germline V and J ends were trimmed by 7 bases and 0 bases, with 8 bases remaining between them. The CDR3 loop spans 13 amino acids. The CDR3 region has the DNA TGTGCCAGCAATTCGCAGAGCACAGATACGCAGTATTTT. Its protein product is CASNSQSTDTQYF.

The V gene is TRBV5-5, the J gene TRBJ1-4; D unclear. CDR1 is SGHKS and CDR2 is YYEKEE in the germline V gene (reference sequence). The CDR3 consists of 17 residues. The V end lost 0 bases, the J end lost 4 bases, and 16 bases lay between the germline ends. Here the CDR3 reads CASSLALLTTFNEKLFF. The CDR3 DNA sequence: TGTGCCAGCAGCTTGGCCCTCTTGACGACTTTTAATGAAAAACTGTTTTTT.

The rearrangement uses TRBV20-1 and TRBJ2-1; D unclear. V dropped 3 bases and J dropped 5 bases, with 5 bases sitting between them. Per the germline V gene, CDR1 is DFQATT and CDR2 is SNEGSKA (reference sequence). The CDR3 extends over 11 amino acids. Here the CDR3 reads CSARSDNEQFF. In DNA form, the CDR3 reads TGCAGTGCTAGGAGTGACAATGAGCAGTTCTTC.

There are a few counts of this clone. In nucleotides, the CDR3 is TGTGCCAGCAGCCAGGGCACCGCGGGGACTGAAGCTTTCTTT. This translates into CASSQGTAGTEAFF. The chain has TRBV16 and TRBJ1-1; no firm D call. Germline CDR1 reads KGHSY; CDR2 reads FQNENV. The CDR3 is 14 residues long. V was clipped by 3 bases and J by 5 bases, with 13 bases between them.

V gene TRBV4-3 combines with J gene TRBJ2-1, with 8 bases lining up with TRBD1. Germline V gene data show CDR1 as LGHNA and CDR2 as YSLEER. Unmatched junction bases numbered 5, after V lost 3 bases and J lost 4 bases. CDR3 length equals 15 residues. The CDR3 sequence: CASSQTGQGYNEQFF. CDR3 in DNA: TGCGCCAGCAGCCAGACCGGACAGGGATACAATGAGCAGTTCTTC.

This chain uses TRBV5-5 with TRBJ2-2, with D maybe TRBD1 (6 bases). CDR1 is SGHKS and CDR2 is YYEKEE in the germline V gene (reference sequence). The CDR3 loop spans 16 amino acids. V was shortened by 5 bases and J by 1 base, with 15 bases between the two germline ends. CDR3 loop: CASSLTGTQNTGELFF. DNA for the CDR3: TGTGCCAGCAGTTTAACAGGGACCCAGAACACCGGGGAGCTGTTTTTT.

In this sample, this clone turned up once. The V and J genes are TRBV12-5 and TRBJ1-2; the match to TRBD1 covers 10 bases. After removal of 5 bases from V and 6 bases from J, the junction contained 9 bases not matched to a gene. Germline CDR1 reads LGHNT; CDR2 reads FRNRAP. The CDR3 covers 15 residues. As DNA, the CDR3 is TGTGCTAGTGGTGCCCAAGGACAGGGGGGGGATGGCTACACCTTC. Its protein product is CASGAQGQGGDGYTF.

The chain is built from TRBV2 and TRBJ1-2; D perhaps matches TRBD1 (6 bases). The CDR3 contains 13 residues. Germline lookup yields CDR1 SNHLY and CDR2 FYNNEI. V lost 8 bases and J 3 bases, leaving 13 bases between the germline ends. CDR3 residues: CASEQGRDYGYTF. CDR3 sequence (DNA): TGTGCCAGCGAGCAGGGGAGGGACTATGGCTACACCTTC.

The V and J genes are TRBV27 and TRBJ2-7, with 10 bases that match TRBD1. Trimming took 7 bases from V and 5 from J; bases not matched to a gene: 8. CDR1 is MNHEY and CDR2 is SMNVEV in the germline V gene (reference sequence). The CDR3 has 14 amino acids. CDR3 in DNA: TGTGCCAGCAAGGGGACAGGGGTACGCAACGAGCAGTACTTC. The encoded protein is CASKGTGVRNEQYF.

This clone was counted between two and nine times. The V gene is TRBV7-2, the J gene TRBJ2-5; TRBD2 might be the D (5 bases). Germline assignment: CDR1 SGHTA and CDR2 FQGNSA. The CDR3 runs 14 residues. V lost 3 bases and J 2 bases, leaving 10 bases between the germline ends. CDR3 in amino acids: CASSFQSGQETQYF. As DNA, the CDR3 is TGTGCCAGCAGCTTTCAGTCGGGGCAAGAGACCCAGTACTTC.

The chain has TRBV6-5 and TRBJ2-7, with 7 bases aligning to TRBD1. V shed 6 bases, J shed 3 bases, and the junction held 5 bases outside the gene matches. CDR1 is MNHEY, CDR2 SVGAGI, per germline. The CDR3 runs to 13 residues. Written as DNA, the CDR3 is TGTGCCAGCAGCTCAACAGGGGTCTACGAGCAGTACTTC. Amino acid sequence: CASSSTGVYEQYF.

V is TRBV28 and J is TRBJ2-3; D is uncertain. Germline lookup yields CDR1 MDHEN and CDR2 SYDVKM. Between the trimmed V and J ends, which lost 0 bases and 0 bases, there was a span of 10 bases. This CDR3 is built from 16 residues. CDR3 coding DNA: TGTGCCAGCAGTTTATGGGTGAGCCCTAGCACAGATACGCAGTATTTT. Residues: CASSLWVSPSTDTQYF.